Sequencing of this T cell receptor beta chain was carried out in a study of human T cells and chemical hapten exposure. Study details: Researchers reported sensitizing an approximately 2 cm by approximately 2 cm upper inner arm skin site with 2% DPC.

Time point specified: pre-sensitization, week 0. The treatment was: therapeutic diphenylcyclopropenone sensitization with weekly scalp DPC. The study, taken as a whole, reports: Expanded TCRs grouped into significantly more large CDR3 similarity clusters than controls produced.

Germline V gene data show CDR1 as SGDLS and CDR2 as YYNGEE. V lost 3 bases to trimming and J lost 5 bases; unmatched junction nucleotides: 8. This CDR3 is 15 amino acids long. For this clonotype: Its antigen remains unknown.

MiXCR, run by TCRdb on the RACE reads, gives a single entry per CDR3 protein. The data show about 250,000 distinct CDR3 sequences, with just under 8% seen just once and more than 1% held by the top ten. The chain employs TRBV9 and TRBJ2-1; 7 bases line up with TRBD2. The source was whole blood, collected in connection with sensitization to the hapten diphenylcyclopropenone (DPC). The sequence came from a man aged 18-30 years with alopecia areata. Some clones in this sample may be carry-over from other donors' samples. CDR3 bases: TGTGCCAGCAGCGCGGGAGGAGGGATCCACAATGAGCAGTTCTTC. It codes for CASSAGGGIHNEQFF.